This TCR beta chain was found in a study of Ad26.COV2.S vaccination and SARS-CoV-2 variants. Study at large: Vaccine-arm donor from the placebo-controlled COV1001 Ad26.COV2.S trial. Once, or twice with 56 days between doses, Ad26.COV2.S was given intramuscularly.

Regarding this clone: Its antigen is not identified.

The CDR3 loop spans 19 amino acids. J gave up 3 bases and V 1 base, and 9 bases lay outside the gene matches. Looked up from germline, CDR1 is KGHSH and CDR2 is LQKENI. This table comes from immunoSEQ multiplex PCR, and its TCRdb copy is limited to in-frame clones, with some not included. The table includes hundreds of thousands of clones, roughly 90% detected once. Stated treatment: some 20 received Ad26.COV2.S at low or high dose, single or two shots; about 5 received placebo; per-sample allocation not given. Day 63 after the first injection of vaccine or placebo was the sampling time. Study-level findings and limits: From the TCR breadth and depth analyses, total T cell responses may have been underestimated. CD8+ and CD4+ T cells specific for spike reportedly responded with substantial breadth after vaccination.

This TCR derives from a person between 18 and 59 years old who received the Ad26.COV2.S COVID-19 vaccine or a placebo. Specimen: peripheral blood, collected in a trial of Ad26.COV2.S vaccine versus placebo. The V and J genes are TRBV18 and TRBJ2-1; TRBD2 aligns across 13 bases. CDR3 DNA sequence: TGTGCCAGCTCACCACGTTTTCCAGGGACTAGCGGGATCTACAATGAGCAGTTCTTC. It codes for CASSPRFPGTSGIYNEQFF.